This TCR beta chain was sequenced for a study of blood T cell repertoires in COVID-19. Study details: Some COVID-19 samples were acute and others convalescent; all came from the United States, Italy and Spain.

Data came from immunoSEQ multiplex PCR; TCRdb stores just in-frame clones and leaves some out. Seen here are some 390,000 clones, approximately 89% observed once, and the top ten hold 1.5% to 2%. The CDR3 is made up of 14 amino acids. The germline CDR1 and CDR2 sequences are LGHDT and YNNKEL (reference sequence). V shed 2 bases, J shed 5 bases, and the junction held 5 bases outside the gene matches. Everyone who took part was 18 to 89 years old, and they came from about two dozen US areas. The clonotype comes from a woman younger than 45 who had recovered from COVID-19. This chain joins TRBV3-1 (or the pseudogene TRBV3-2) and TRBJ1-2; 7 bases agree with TRBD1. The sample comprised PBMCs or T cells enriched from blood (not recorded which). CDR3 residues: CASSQTGAGYGYTF. CDR3 bases: TGTGCCAGCAGCCAAACAGGGGCGGGATATGGCTACACCTTC.